This T cell receptor (beta chain) was recorded in a study of beta chain features in type 1 diabetes. About the research overall: Researchers looked at about 110 million sorted cells across all samples.

This clone was detected a few times. Of the isolated RNA, all was reverse transcribed, and so the sequenced material was expressed TCRB transcripts. Assay used: immunoSEQ multiplex PCR; TCRdb lists only in-frame clones, some missing. The repertoire holds roughly 310,000 clones, with approximately 11% as singletons. The sequence derives from a woman aged 25 to 39 in good health. Specimen: naive CD4+ T cells from blood.

DNA for the CDR3: TGTGCCTGGAGAAAAATGGGCGGGCCTTTAAACTATGGCTACACCTTC. Encoded protein: CAWRKMGGPLNYGYTF. This sequence joins TRBV30 and TRBJ1-2; D gene uncertain. Trimming removed 3 bases from V and 2 bases from J, with 19 bases in between. In germline, CDR1 is GTSNPN, CDR2 SVGIG (reference sequence). This CDR3 is 16 amino acids long.